The 8 T cell receptor beta chains listed next were all sequenced from one sample in a study of immune cell composition in non-small cell lung cancer. Clones were read by immunoSEQ multiplex PCR, and TCRdb kept only the in-frame ones, dropping some. This table has roughly 14,000 clones, roughly 66% appearing once. The specimen sequenced was lung tumor tissue. The receptors come from a human donor with non-small cell lung cancer.

V is TRBV4-2 and J is TRBJ1-6; TRBD1 matches 10 bases. The CDR3 is 16 residues long. The V segment lost 4 bases and the J segment 6 bases; nucleotides outside the gene matches: 6. Looked up from germline, CDR1 is LGHNA and CDR2 is YNFKEQ. DNA for the CDR3: TGTGCCAGCAGCCGCCGGACAGGGGGGACTAATTCACCCCTCCACTTT. Translated, it gives CASSRRTGGTNSPLHF.

The rearrangement joins TRBV2 to TRBJ2-7; 8 nucleotides line up with TRBD2. The CDR3 has 14 residues. The germline CDR1 and CDR2 sequences are SNHLY and FYNNEI. V lost 4 bases and J lost 3; bases outside the gene matches: 5. The CDR3 region is CASSVGLEIYEQYF. CDR3 in DNA: TGTGCCAGCAGTGTGGGACTAGAAATCTACGAGCAGTACTTC.

V is TRBV6-5 and J is TRBJ1-2; D perhaps matches TRBD1 (6 bases). Germline CDR1 and CDR2: MNHEY and SVGAGI. The CDR3 sequence is 13 residues long. Trimming shortened V by 5 bases and J by 6 bases, and 13 bases separated the two germline ends. CDR3 coding DNA: TGTGCCAGCAGTGAAAGGACAGTTCATGGCTACACCTTC. This encodes CASSERTVHGYTF.

The V and J genes are TRBV11-2 and TRBJ1-1, with TRBD1 as a possible D gene (5 bases). Per the germline V gene, CDR1 is SGHAT and CDR2 is FQNNGV. The CDR3 sequence is 15 residues long. V shed 1 base and J shed 6 bases, with 15 bases lying between them. The CDR3: CASSLGPGRPAEAFF. In DNA, the CDR3 is TGTGCCAGCAGCTTAGGTCCAGGGAGGCCTGCTGAAGCTTTCTTT.

A few counts support this clone. This sequence joins TRBV27 and TRBJ1-6; D ambiguous. V was cut by 3 bases and J by 7 bases, with 4 bases left in between. The CDR3 is 12 amino acids. From germline, CDR1 is MNHEY and CDR2 SMNVEV (reference sequence). CDR3 nucleotide sequence: TGTGCCAGCAGTTTGAGCAATTCACCCCTCCACTTT. It yields the protein CASSLSNSPLHF.

This clone was seen more than once but under ten times. The J gene is TRBJ2-7, the V gene TRBV18, with 9 bases fitting TRBD2. Trimming took 6 bases from V and 5 from J; bases not matched to a gene: 14. This CDR3 contains 16 residues. Germline CDR1 reads KGHSH; CDR2 reads LQKENI. For the CDR3, the DNA is TGTGCCAGCTCCCCTGAAGCGGGGGGACCTCGGGACGAGCAGTACTTC. Protein sequence: CASSPEAGGPRDEQYF.

This clone was found a few times. The chain couples TRBV5-4 to TRBJ1-1, with 7 bases fitting TRBD1. V trimming: 4 bases; J trimming: 1 base; junction bases outside the gene matches: 4. This CDR3 is built from 14 residues. Germline values: CDR1 SGHNT, CDR2 YYREEE (reference sequence). The CDR3 spells CASSQGQTNTEAFF. CDR3 DNA sequence: TGTGCCAGCAGCCAGGGACAGACGAACACTGAAGCTTTCTTT.

The chain combines TRBV27 with TRBJ2-2; TRBD1 aligns across 12 bases. CDR3 length: 17 residues. The germline V gene has CDR1 MNHEY and CDR2 SMNVEV (reference sequence). V shed 2 bases and J 5 bases; nucleotides not matched to a gene: 6. The CDR3 sequence is CASSLGDRGQGTGELFF. The CDR3 DNA is TGTGCCAGCAGTTTAGGGGACAGGGGGCAGGGGACCGGGGAGCTGTTTTTT.